These 27 T cell receptor beta chains were all obtained from the same sample, sequenced in a study of blood T cell repertoires in COVID-19. Method: immunoSEQ multiplex PCR; TCRdb's copy keeps in-frame clones and lacks some. The sample carries under 250,000 clones, about 88% recorded once. The source material was peripheral blood. The receptors here all came from a woman aged 60 to 75 with acute or convalescent COVID-19.

This clone is a singleton in its sample. V gene TRBV29-1 combines with J gene TRBJ2-7; 10 bases align to TRBD2. Trimming removed 0 bases from V and 6 bases from J; junction bases left unmatched: 17. Germline loops: CDR1 SQVTM, CDR2 ANQGSEA. The CDR3 sequence is 18 residues long. The CDR3 is CSVEDRGSWASGGGEQYF. The CDR3 DNA is TGCAGCGTTGAAGATCGCGGCTCTTGGGCTAGCGGGGGTGGCGAGCAGTACTTC.

The V call is TRBV5-4, the J call TRBJ2-3, with a possible D match to TRBD2 (5 bases). This CDR3 has 13 residues. V gave up 4 bases and J gave up 3 bases, with 9 bases separating them. CDR1 is SGHNT, CDR2 YYREEE, per germline (reference sequence). CDR3 sequence reads: CASSPGETDTQYF. The CDR3 DNA reads as TGTGCCAGCAGCCCCGGGGAAACAGATACGCAGTATTTT.

This chain links TRBV28 with TRBJ2-7, with 8 bases aligning to TRBD1. Losses at the gene ends were 5 bases for V and 3 bases for J; bases not matched to a gene: 9. The germline gives CDR1 MDHEN, CDR2 SYDVKM. The CDR3 is 15 amino acids. The CDR3 region is CASSNLGTGVYEQYF. The CDR3 coding sequence is TGTGCCAGCAGTAACCTTGGGACAGGAGTCTACGAGCAGTACTTC. The full variable domain, its missing parts supplied by reference TRBV28 and TRBJ2-7, is DVKVTQSSRYLVKRTGEKVFLECVQDMDHENMFWYRQDPGLGLRLIYFSYDVKMKEKGDIPEGYSVSREKKERFSLILESASTNQTSMYLCASSNLGTGVYEQYFGPGTRLTVT.

The rearrangement links TRBV18 to TRBJ1-1; D is perhaps TRBD1 (5 bases). Germline-derived CDR1 and CDR2 are KGHSH and LQKENI. V lost 5 bases and J 2 bases, leaving 12 bases between the germline ends. The CDR3 has 14 residues. The DNA for the CDR3 is TGTGCCAGCTCAGCGACACAGGAAAACACTGAAGCTTTCTTT. Translated: CASSATQENTEAFF.

The chain links TRBV29-1 to TRBJ1-1, with 7 bases lining up with TRBD1. The trim removed 7 bases at V and 7 bases at J, leaving 9 bases unmatched. Looked up from germline, CDR1 is SQVTM and CDR2 is ANQGSEA. The CDR3 sequence is 12 residues long. Here the CDR3 reads CSETKTGLEAFF. In DNA, the CDR3 is TGCAGCGAAACGAAGACAGGGCTTGAAGCTTTCTTT.

The CDR3 DNA reads TGTGCCAGCAGCTTAAGTAGCTGGGCCGGGGAGCTGTTTTTT. As protein: CASSLSSWAGELFF. J is TRBJ2-2 and V is TRBV7-9; unclear D gene. This CDR3 is 14 amino acids long. Germline CDR1 reads SEHNR; CDR2 reads FQNEAQ (reference sequence). V was trimmed by 2 bases and J by 6 bases, leaving 10 bases between them.

V gene TRBV6-1 combines with J gene TRBJ1-1; D remains ambiguous. Germline CDR1 is MNHNS and CDR2 is SASEGT. V was shortened by 2 bases and J by 8 bases, with 9 bases between the two germline ends. The CDR3 spans 12 residues. The DNA for the CDR3 is TGTGCCAGCAGTGAACTGGGGAGAGAAGCTTTCTTT. The encoded protein is CASSELGREAFF.

The CDR3 region has the DNA TGTGCCAGCAGTTGGGCTGGTGGAACAGATACGCAGTATTTT. Its translation is CASSWAGGTDTQYF. The genes are TRBV5-5 and TRBJ2-3, with D hard to call. Per germline, CDR1 SGHKS and CDR2 YYEKEE (reference sequence). V was trimmed by 5 bases and J by 3 bases, leaving 13 bases between them. The CDR3 has 14 amino acids. The whole variable domain, remainder taken from reference TRBV5-5 and TRBJ2-3, is DAGVTQSPTHLIKTRGQQVTLRCSPISGHKSVSWYQQVLGQGPQFIFQYYEKEERGRGNFPDRFSARQFPNYSSELNVNALLLGDSALYLCASSWAGGTDTQYFGPGTRLTVL.

This chain's CDR3 is CASSFSSGLAGGIQYF. As DNA, the CDR3 is TGTGCCAGCAGTTTCTCATCGGGACTAGCGGGCGGCATTCAGTACTTC. The gene calls are TRBV27 and TRBJ2-4; 12 positions agree with TRBD2. CDR1 is MNHEY and CDR2 is SMNVEV in the germline V gene (reference sequence). The trim removed 3 bases at V and 9 bases at J, leaving 9 bases unmatched. The CDR3 is 16 amino acids.

The chain combines TRBV5-1 with TRBJ1-1; no clear D gene. Germline CDR1 and CDR2: SGHRS and YFSETQ. Trimming removed 0 bases from V and 1 base from J, with 7 bases in between. This CDR3 is built from 14 residues. The DNA for the CDR3 is TGCGCCAGCAGCTTGGCGGCAGGGAACACTGAAGCTTTCTTT. Translation: CASSLAAGNTEAFF.

The V call is TRBV6-6, the J call TRBJ1-2; possible D gene TRBD1, 5 bases. The V gene's germline CDR1 is MNHNY and CDR2 SVGAGI (reference sequence). The ends were cut back, 8 bases at V and 8 bases at J, with 18 bases in the middle. The CDR3 has 13 amino acids. CDR3 DNA: TGTGCCAGCGTGGCAGGGTTTGTGGGCGGCTACACCTTC. It encodes CASVAGFVGGYTF.

This chain links TRBV14 with TRBJ2-3, with 11 bases matching TRBD2. V shed 5 bases, J shed 0 bases, and the junction held 10 bases outside the gene matches. The CDR3 runs 18 residues. Germline assignment: CDR1 SGHDN and CDR2 FVKESK. The CDR3 DNA reads as TGTGCCAGCAGCTGGGACAGGAGGACTAGCGGGAGCACAGATACGCAGTATTTT. Translation: CASSWDRRTSGSTDTQYF. The full variable domain, in which reference TRBV14 and TRBJ2-3 provide the parts outside the CDR3, is EAGVTQFPSHSVIEKGQTVTLRCDPISGHDNLYWYRRVMGKEIKFLLHFVKESKQDESGMPNNRFLAERTGGTYSTLKVQPAELEDSGVYFCASSWDRRTSGSTDTQYFGPGTRLTVL.

The genes are TRBV7-2 and TRBJ1-2, with D perhaps matching TRBD1 (5 bases). Germline V CDR1 and CDR2: SGHTA, FQGNSA. The CDR3 runs 13 residues. The V end lost 7 bases, the J end lost 4 bases, and 13 bases lay between the germline ends. Written as DNA, the CDR3 is TGTGCCAGCACTGGGGGGGTAGCCTATGGCTACACCTTC. It yields the protein CASTGGVAYGYTF.

This chain joins TRBV27 and TRBJ2-1; no clear D. Trimming stripped 6 bases from V and 1 base from J, with 13 bases between. Germline V lookup: CDR1 MNHEY, CDR2 SMNVEV (reference sequence). The CDR3 extends over 15 amino acids. The chain's CDR3 is CASSPRIGSYNEQFF. DNA for the CDR3: TGTGCCAGCAGCCCGAGAATCGGTTCCTACAATGAGCAGTTCTTC.

V and J are TRBV30 and TRBJ1-1, with D perhaps TRBD1 (5 bases). This CDR3 has 13 amino acids. Trimming pared 2 bases from V and 0 bases from J, leaving 7 bases between. Germline V lookup: CDR1 GTSNPN, CDR2 SVGIG (reference sequence). CDR3: CAWSWGVNTEAFF. CDR3 DNA: TGTGCCTGGAGTTGGGGGGTGAACACTGAAGCTTTCTTT.

The rearrangement joins TRBV11-2 to TRBJ2-5, with TRBD2 matching over 7 bases. The J segment lost 5 bases and the V segment lost 2 bases, leaving 17 bases of the junction unmatched. Germline V CDR1 and CDR2: SGHAT, FQNNGV. The CDR3 extends over 18 amino acids. This CDR3 is CASSLWGGVSPRQETQYF. In nucleotides, the CDR3 is TGTGCCAGCAGCTTATGGGGAGGGGTTAGCCCCAGGCAGGAGACCCAGTACTTC. The variable domain in full, with the rest retrieved from reference TRBV11-2 and TRBJ2-5, is EAGVAQSPRYKIIEKRQSVAFWCNPISGHATLYWYQQILGQGPKLLIQFQNNGVVDDSQLPKDRFSAERLKGVDSTLKIQPAKLEDSAVYLCASSLWGGVSPRQETQYFGPGTRLLVL.

In its sample, this clone was seen a few times. The chain is built from TRBV29-1 and TRBJ2-1; TRBD2 might be the D (5 bases). Germline CDR1 SQVTM, CDR2 ANQGSEA. Trimming left V 3 bases short and J 10 bases short, with 13 bases between. This CDR3 spans 12 amino acids. The CDR3 sequence: CSVENWGDEQFF. Here the CDR3 DNA reads TGCAGCGTTGAGAATTGGGGAGACGAGCAGTTCTTC.

This chain joins TRBV7-2 and TRBJ1-2; possibly TRBD1 for D (5 bases). The CDR3 runs to 14 residues. The V end was cut by 3 bases, the J end by 2 bases, with 10 bases between. Germline V gene lookup returns CDR1 SGHTA and CDR2 FQGNSA. CDR3 bases: TGTGCCAGCAGCTTGCAGGGTTCCAACTATGGCTACACCTTC. It encodes CASSLQGSNYGYTF.

The chain recombines TRBV7-2 with TRBJ2-4, with 9 bases that match TRBD1. The CDR3 has 13 amino acids. J was trimmed by 6 bases and V by 5 bases; bases with no gene match: 2. Germline values: CDR1 SGHTA, CDR2 FQGNSA. CDR3 sequence: CASSTDRGNIQYF. CDR3 in DNA: TGTGCCAGCAGCACGGACAGGGGAAACATTCAGTACTTC.

The chain carries TRBV7-2 and TRBJ2-3, with 9 positions matching TRBD2. Per the germline V gene, CDR1 is SGHTA and CDR2 is FQGNSA. The CDR3 length is 14 residues. Germline trimming cut 4 bases from V and 11 bases from J; bases unmatched to any gene: 10. The CDR3 loop reads CASSSRLAEAGQYF. The DNA for the CDR3 is TGTGCCAGCAGCTCCCGACTAGCGGAGGCGGGGCAGTATTTT.

This chain links TRBV5-4 with TRBJ2-6, with 11 bases that match TRBD2. CDR1 and CDR2 from the germline V gene are SGHNT and YYREEE (reference sequence). J lost 0 bases, V lost 4 bases, and 6 bases had no gene match. The CDR3 is 18 amino acids. CDR3 coding DNA: TGTGCCAGCAGCAAGGGACTAGCGGTACTCTCTGGGGCCAACGTCCTGACTTTC. It is translated as CASSKGLAVLSGANVLTF.

The chain is built from TRBV14 and TRBJ1-4; D may be TRBD1 (5 bases). CDR3 length: 14 residues. Germline CDR1 SGHDN, CDR2 FVKESK. Trimming took 4 bases from V and 8 from J, leaving 14 bases between them. CDR3 sequence (DNA): TGTGCCAGCAGCCTGCCCGGGGAGGGGGAAAAACTGTTTTTT. Its protein product is CASSLPGEGEKLFF.

The chain carries TRBV29-1 and TRBJ2-7; 13 bases are a match to TRBD2. The V segment lost 3 bases and the J segment 4 bases; nucleotides outside the gene matches: 6. The CDR3 runs to 15 residues. Germline CDR1 and CDR2: SQVTM and ANQGSEA. CDR3: CSVEALAGGGYEQYF. The CDR3 region has the DNA TGCAGCGTTGAGGCACTAGCGGGAGGGGGGTACGAGCAGTACTTC.

V usage is TRBV18 and J usage is TRBJ2-2; D is unclear. This CDR3 spans 15 amino acids. Germline CDR1 reads KGHSH; CDR2 reads LQKENI. V lost 1 base and J 2 bases, leaving 8 bases between the germline ends. CDR3 in amino acids: CASSPRATNTGELFF. The CDR3 DNA is TGTGCCAGCTCACCACGGGCTACAAACACCGGGGAGCTGTTTTTT.

The table lists this clone with a count of one. V usage is TRBV2 and J usage is TRBJ2-5, with TRBD1 as a possible D gene (6 bases). Trimming removed 5 bases at V and 1 base at J, with 11 bases between. The CDR3 totals 14 residues. Germline-derived CDR1 and CDR2 are SNHLY and FYNNEI. CDR3 coding DNA: TGTGCCAGCAGTCCTAGACAGGCCCAAGAGACCCAGTACTTC. It codes for CASSPRQAQETQYF.

This clone has just one count. The chain couples TRBV30 to TRBJ2-4; D may be TRBD2 (5 bases). The germline V gene encodes CDR1 GTSNPN and CDR2 SVGIG (reference sequence). V was shortened by 0 bases and J by 1 base, with 16 bases between the two germline ends. The CDR3 has 17 amino acids. The CDR3 reads CAWSVNGGYGAKNIQYF. The DNA for the CDR3 is TGTGCCTGGAGTGTAAACGGCGGGTACGGGGCCAAAAACATTCAGTACTTC.

The chain combines TRBV27 with TRBJ2-7, with D possibly being TRBD2 (5 bases). V shed 7 bases and J shed 2 bases, with 21 bases lying between them. The CDR3 length is 16 residues. Germline V CDR1 and CDR2: MNHEY, SMNVEV (reference sequence). The CDR3 DNA sequence: TGTGCCAGCAACCCTCTTCTCCCGAGCGGCACCTACGAGCAGTACTTC. This sequence encodes CASNPLLPSGTYEQYF.